One sample yielded the 7 T cell receptor beta chains listed below, sequenced in a study of T cells in Graves' hyperthyroidism and ophthalmopathy. Amplified regions were TCR beta CDR3 sequences from RNA transcripts. A first-round RT-PCR of the TCR CDR3 used the HTBI primer set. TCRdb reanalysed the multiplex PCR reads using MiXCR and keeps one entry per CDR3 protein. The table records 200,000 to 250,000 distinct CDR3 sequences, 15% to 20% of them present only once. Sequences were obtained from blood. The source is a man over 45 with Graves' hyperthyroidism.

The chain recombines TRBV15 with TRBJ2-2, with D perhaps assigned TRBD1 or TRBD2 (5 bases each). V lost 3 bases and J 6 bases, leaving 14 bases between the germline ends. Germline CDR1 is LNHNV and CDR2 is YYDKDF (reference sequence). This CDR3 has 15 residues. The CDR3 spells CATSRGTTLAGELFF. CDR3 sequence (DNA): TGTGCCACCAGCAGGGGGACCACCCTCGCCGGGGAGCTGTTTTTT.

The DNA for the CDR3 is TGTGCCAGCCTTCGGGACAGGGGCACAGATACGCAGTATTTT. Residues: CASLRDRGTDTQYF. The gene calls are TRBV2 and TRBJ2-3; TRBD1 matches 9 bases. The ends lost 8 bases at V and 1 base at J; junction bases unmatched: 4. CDR3 length: 14 residues. CDR1 is SNHLY, CDR2 FYNNEI, per germline.

CDR3 DNA: TGTGCCACCCGGGACGGACCCTACGAGCAGTACTTC. It codes for CATRDGPYEQYF. The J gene is TRBJ2-7, the V gene TRBV19; D may correspond to TRBD1 or TRBD2 (5 bases each). Trimming cost V 10 bases and J 2 bases, with 12 bases left between them. There are 12 residues in the CDR3. Germline CDR1 reads LNHDA; CDR2 reads SQIVND (reference sequence).

In this sample, this clonotype turned up many times. This chain connects TRBV2 to TRBJ2-7, with D tentatively TRBD1 (5 bases). The CDR3 loop spans 12 amino acids. The V gene's germline CDR1 is SNHLY and CDR2 FYNNEI. Trimming removed 6 bases from V and 2 bases from J, with 8 bases in between. DNA of the CDR3: TGTGCCAGCAGCAGGGAACCCTACGAGCAGTACTTC. Translated: CASSREPYEQYF.

The genes are TRBV4-1 and TRBJ1-6; TRBD1 is a possible D gene (5 bases). V lost 0 bases and J lost 8, with 14 bases in between. Per the germline V gene, CDR1 is MGHRA and CDR2 is YSYEKL. The CDR3 runs 16 residues. The CDR3 reads CASSQDPRGRDSPLHF. The CDR3, as DNA: TGCGCCAGCAGCCAAGATCCTAGGGGTAGGGATTCACCCCTCCACTTT.

This clonotype was counted between two and nine times. The chain is built from TRBV2 and TRBJ2-3; 9 bases agree with TRBD1. J lost 4 bases, V lost 2 bases, and 7 bases had no gene match. The CDR3 sequence is 16 residues long. Per the germline V gene, CDR1 is SNHLY and CDR2 is FYNNEI. The CDR3 DNA follows: TGTGCCAGCAGTGAATTAGGGACAGGGATGCCAGATACGCAGTATTTT. The encoded protein is CASSELGTGMPDTQYF.

This clonotype was seen at least ten times. This chain links TRBV28 with TRBJ1-2; D ambiguous. With 2 bases removed from V and 6 bases from J, the gap between germline ends came to 7 bases. This CDR3 is 12 amino acids long. CDR1 is MDHEN and CDR2 is SYDVKM in the germline V gene. CDR3 sequence reads: CASSLRPNGYTF. The CDR3 DNA reads TGTGCCAGCAGTTTACGGCCTAATGGCTACACCTTC.